This TCR beta chain was profiled in a study of blood T cell repertoires in COVID-19. There are 16 residues in the CDR3. CDR1 and CDR2 (germline): SGHNT, YENEEA. Trimming removed 3 bases from V and 4 bases from J; junction bases left unmatched: 4. The table came from immunoSEQ multiplex PCR; TCRdb's copy has only in-frame clones and leaves some out. The data show about 160,000 clones, 75% to 90% seen once. What was sequenced was peripheral blood. The source of this sequence is a woman aged 55 to 70 with active or convalescent COVID-19. The rearrangement joins TRBV11-3 to TRBJ2-2; TRBD1 matches at 11 bases. The CDR3 is CASSFGQGAPTGELFF. The CDR3 bases are TGTGCCAGCAGCTTCGGACAGGGGGCGCCCACCGGGGAGCTGTTTTTT.